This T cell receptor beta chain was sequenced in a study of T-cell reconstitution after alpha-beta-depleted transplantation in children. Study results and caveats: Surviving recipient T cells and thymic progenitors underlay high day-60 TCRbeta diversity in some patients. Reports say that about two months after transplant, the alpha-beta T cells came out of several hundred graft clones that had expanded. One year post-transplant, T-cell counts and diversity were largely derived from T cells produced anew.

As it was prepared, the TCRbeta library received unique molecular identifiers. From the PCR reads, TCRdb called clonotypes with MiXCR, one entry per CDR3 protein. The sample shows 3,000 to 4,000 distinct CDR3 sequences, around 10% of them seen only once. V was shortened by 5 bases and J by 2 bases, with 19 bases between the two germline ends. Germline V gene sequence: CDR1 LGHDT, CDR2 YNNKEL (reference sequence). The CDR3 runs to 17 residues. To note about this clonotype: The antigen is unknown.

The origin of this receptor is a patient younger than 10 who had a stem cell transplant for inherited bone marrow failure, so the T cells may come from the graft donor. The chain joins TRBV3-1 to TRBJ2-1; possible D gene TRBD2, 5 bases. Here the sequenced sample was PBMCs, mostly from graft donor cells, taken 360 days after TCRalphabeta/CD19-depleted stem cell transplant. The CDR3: CASSSVFLRDAYNEQFF. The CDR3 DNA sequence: TGTGCCAGCAGCAGTGTGTTCCTCCGGGATGCCTACAATGAGCAGTTCTTC.